This TCR beta chain was found in a study of CD8+CD57+ T cells in acquired aplastic anemia. Overall study context: Across the sorted CD4+ and CD8+ cells, DNA amounts averaged approximately 3.1 ug.

General study findings and limits: Patients and controls shared over 25 CD8+ CDR3 sequences, highly expressed in patients.

Turning to this clonotype: The antigen is not known.

Only patients with CD8+CD57+ cell expansion on flow cytometry were chosen for sequencing. As a group, the patients uniformly had severe acquired aplastic anemia. The blood sampling took place in patients who had so far received no therapy. Germline V CDR1 and CDR2: DFQATT, SNEGSKA (reference sequence). This CDR3 region has 13 residues. Trimming took 4 bases from V and 7 from J, leaving 14 bases between them. Investigators profiled TCR beta VDJ and CDR3 from genomic DNA template. TCRdb reprocessed the reads with MiXCR, giving one entry per CDR3 protein. Among 75,000 to 80,000 distinct CDR3 sequences listed, 55% to 75% were seen once.

The source material was sorted CD4+, CD8+, or CD8+CD57+ T cells (not recorded which) from PBMCs. The chain joins TRBV20-1 to TRBJ1-5, with D hard to call. This TCR was sampled from a human donor with aplastic anemia. The CDR3 bases are TGCAGTGCTATCTCACGGCTCGGGCAGCCCCAGCATTTT. Encoded protein: CSAISRLGQPQHF.